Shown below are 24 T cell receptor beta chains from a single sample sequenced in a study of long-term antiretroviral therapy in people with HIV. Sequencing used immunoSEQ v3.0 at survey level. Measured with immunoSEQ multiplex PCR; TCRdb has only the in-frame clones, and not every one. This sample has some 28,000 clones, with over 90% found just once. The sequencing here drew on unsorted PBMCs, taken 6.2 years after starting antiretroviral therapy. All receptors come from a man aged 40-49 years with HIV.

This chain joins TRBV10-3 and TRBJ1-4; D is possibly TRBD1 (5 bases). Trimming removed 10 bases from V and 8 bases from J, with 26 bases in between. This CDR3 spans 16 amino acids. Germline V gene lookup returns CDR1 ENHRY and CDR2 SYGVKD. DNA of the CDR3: TGTGCCACCACCCCGGGGAGAGGGGCCGGAGACGAAAAACTGTTTTTT. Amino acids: CATTPGRGAGDEKLFF.

CDR3 nucleotide sequence: TGTGCCAGCAGTGACTATGCGGGGAACCAAGAGACCCAGTACTTC. Its protein product is CASSDYAGNQETQYF. The rearrangement uses TRBV2 and TRBJ2-5; D might be TRBD2 (6 bases). V dropped 3 bases and J dropped 0 bases, with 11 bases sitting between them. This CDR3 spans 15 amino acids. CDR1 and CDR2 (germline): SNHLY, FYNNEI.

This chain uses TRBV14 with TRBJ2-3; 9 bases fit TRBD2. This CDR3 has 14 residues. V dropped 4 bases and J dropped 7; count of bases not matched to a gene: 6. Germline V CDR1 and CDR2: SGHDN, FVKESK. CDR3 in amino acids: CASSPSGGYNTQYF. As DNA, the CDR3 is TGTGCCAGCAGCCCAAGCGGGGGGTATAATACGCAGTATTTT.

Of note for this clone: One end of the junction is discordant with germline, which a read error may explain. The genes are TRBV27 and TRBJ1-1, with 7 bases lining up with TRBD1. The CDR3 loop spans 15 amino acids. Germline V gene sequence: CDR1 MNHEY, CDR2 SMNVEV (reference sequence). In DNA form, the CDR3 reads TGTGCCAGCAGGTTATATTTAGGGGGCAACACTGAAGCTTTCTTT. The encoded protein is CASRLYLGGNTEAFF.

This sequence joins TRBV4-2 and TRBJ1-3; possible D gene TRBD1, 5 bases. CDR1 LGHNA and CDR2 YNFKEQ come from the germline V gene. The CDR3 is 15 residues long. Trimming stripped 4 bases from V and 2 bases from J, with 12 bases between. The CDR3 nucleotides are TGTGCCAGCAGCCCAAATCGGGGGACTGGAAACACCATATATTTT. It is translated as CASSPNRGTGNTIYF.

In DNA form, the CDR3 reads TGTGCCATCAGTGAGTTGAGTCGGGGGGGCGTCGATGAGCAGTTCTTC. This gives the protein CAISELSRGGVDEQFF. The chain joins TRBV10-3 to TRBJ2-1; 8 bases are a match to TRBD2. From germline, CDR1 is ENHRY and CDR2 SYGVKD. The CDR3 runs 16 residues. With V trimmed by 1 base and J by 8 bases, 10 bases remained unmatched.

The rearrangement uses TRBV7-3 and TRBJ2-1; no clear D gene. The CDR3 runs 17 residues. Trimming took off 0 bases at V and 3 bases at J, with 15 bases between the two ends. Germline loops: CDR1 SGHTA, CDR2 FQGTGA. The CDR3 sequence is CASSLTGGQSSYNEQFF. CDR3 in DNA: TGTGCCAGCAGCTTAACGGGTGGGCAGTCGAGCTACAATGAGCAGTTCTTC.

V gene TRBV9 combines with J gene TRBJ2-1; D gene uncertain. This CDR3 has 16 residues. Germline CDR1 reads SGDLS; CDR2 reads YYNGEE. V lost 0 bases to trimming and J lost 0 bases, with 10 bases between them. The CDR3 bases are TGTGCCAGCAGCGTAGCGGGTGAAAGCTCCTACAATGAGCAGTTCTTC. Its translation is CASSVAGESSYNEQFF.

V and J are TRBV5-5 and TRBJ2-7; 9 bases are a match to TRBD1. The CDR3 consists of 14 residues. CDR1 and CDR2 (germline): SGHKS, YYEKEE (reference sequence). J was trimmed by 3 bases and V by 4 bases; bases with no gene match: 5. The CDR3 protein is CASSPDRGLYEQYF. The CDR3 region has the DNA TGTGCCAGCAGCCCGGACAGGGGCCTCTACGAGCAGTACTTC.

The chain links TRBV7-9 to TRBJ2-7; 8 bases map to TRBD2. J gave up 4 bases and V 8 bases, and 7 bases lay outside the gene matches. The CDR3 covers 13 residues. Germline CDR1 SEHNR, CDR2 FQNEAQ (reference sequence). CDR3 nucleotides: TGTGCCAGCGTCCGGCGGGAGGCTTACGAGCAGTACTTC. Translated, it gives CASVRREAYEQYF.

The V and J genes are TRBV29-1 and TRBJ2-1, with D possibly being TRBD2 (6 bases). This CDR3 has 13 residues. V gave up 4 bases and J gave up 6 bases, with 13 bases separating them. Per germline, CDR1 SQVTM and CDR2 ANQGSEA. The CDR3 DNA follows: TGCAGCGTTGTTTCCGGGACTTCCAATGAGCAGTTCTTC. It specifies CSVVSGTSNEQFF.

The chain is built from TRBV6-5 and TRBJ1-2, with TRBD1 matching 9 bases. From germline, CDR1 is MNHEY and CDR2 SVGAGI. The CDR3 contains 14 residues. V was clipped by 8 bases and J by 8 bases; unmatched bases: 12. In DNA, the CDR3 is TGTGCCAGCGGGACCCTACGGGACAGGGTCGGCTACACCTTC. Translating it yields CASGTLRDRVGYTF.

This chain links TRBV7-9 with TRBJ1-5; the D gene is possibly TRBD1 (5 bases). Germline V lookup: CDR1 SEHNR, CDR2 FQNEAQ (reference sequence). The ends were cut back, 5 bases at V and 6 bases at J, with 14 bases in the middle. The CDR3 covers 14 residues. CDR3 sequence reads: CASSPGPGSQPQHF. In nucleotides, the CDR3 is TGTGCCAGCAGCCCAGGGCCCGGGAGTCAGCCCCAGCATTTT.

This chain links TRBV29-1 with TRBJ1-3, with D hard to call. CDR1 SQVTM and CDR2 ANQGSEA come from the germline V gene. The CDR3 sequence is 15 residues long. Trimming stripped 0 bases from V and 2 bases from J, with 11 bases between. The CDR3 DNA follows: TGCAGCGTTGAAGATCAAGCGGGAACTGGAAACACCATATATTTT. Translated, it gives CSVEDQAGTGNTIYF.

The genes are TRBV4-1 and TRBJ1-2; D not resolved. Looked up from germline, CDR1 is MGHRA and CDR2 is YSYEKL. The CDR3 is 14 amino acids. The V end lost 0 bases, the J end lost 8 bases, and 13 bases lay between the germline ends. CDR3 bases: TGCGCCAGCAGCCAAGAAAACTACGGAAGGGGCTACACCTTC. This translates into CASSQENYGRGYTF.

The CDR3 bases are TGTGCCAGCAGCCTGACTAGTGGGGAGACCCAGTACTTC. Its protein is CASSLTSGETQYF. The rearrangement uses TRBV6-6 and TRBJ2-5; D is possibly TRBD2 (6 bases). Between the trimmed V and J ends, which lost 6 bases and 5 bases, there was a span of 13 bases. Germline loops: CDR1 MNHNY, CDR2 SVGAGI (reference sequence). The CDR3 sequence is 13 residues long.

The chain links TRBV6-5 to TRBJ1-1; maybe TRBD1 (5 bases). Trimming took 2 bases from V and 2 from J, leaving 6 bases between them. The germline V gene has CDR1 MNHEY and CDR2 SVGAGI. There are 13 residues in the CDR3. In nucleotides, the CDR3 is TGTGCCAGCAGTTACGGGACCAACACTGAAGCTTTCTTT. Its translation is CASSYGTNTEAFF.

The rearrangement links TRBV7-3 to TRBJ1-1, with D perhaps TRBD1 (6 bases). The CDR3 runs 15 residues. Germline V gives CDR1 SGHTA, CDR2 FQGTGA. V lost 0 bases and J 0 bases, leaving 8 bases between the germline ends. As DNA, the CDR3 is TGTGCCAGCAGCTTAACAGGGGGGATGAACACTGAAGCTTTCTTT. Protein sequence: CASSLTGGMNTEAFF.

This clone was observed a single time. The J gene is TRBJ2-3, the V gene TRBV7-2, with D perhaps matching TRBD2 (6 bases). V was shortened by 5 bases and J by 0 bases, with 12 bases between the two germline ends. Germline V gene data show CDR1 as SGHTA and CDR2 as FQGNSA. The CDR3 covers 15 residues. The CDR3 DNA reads TGTGCCAGCAGCACGAAAAGCGGGAGCACAGATACGCAGTATTTT. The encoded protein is CASSTKSGSTDTQYF.

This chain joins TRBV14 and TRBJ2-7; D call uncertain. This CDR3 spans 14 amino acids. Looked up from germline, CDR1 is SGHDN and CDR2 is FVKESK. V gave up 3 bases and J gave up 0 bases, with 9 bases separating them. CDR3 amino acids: CASSQGFPSYEQYF. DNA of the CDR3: TGTGCCAGCAGCCAGGGGTTCCCCTCCTACGAGCAGTACTTC.

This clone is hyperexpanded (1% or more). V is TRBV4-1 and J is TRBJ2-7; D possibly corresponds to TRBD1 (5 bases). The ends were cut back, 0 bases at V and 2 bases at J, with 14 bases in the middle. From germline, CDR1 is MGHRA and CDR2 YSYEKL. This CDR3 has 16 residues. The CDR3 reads CASSQEMTAATYEQYF. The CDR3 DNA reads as TGCGCCAGCAGCCAAGAAATGACAGCAGCAACCTACGAGCAGTACTTC.

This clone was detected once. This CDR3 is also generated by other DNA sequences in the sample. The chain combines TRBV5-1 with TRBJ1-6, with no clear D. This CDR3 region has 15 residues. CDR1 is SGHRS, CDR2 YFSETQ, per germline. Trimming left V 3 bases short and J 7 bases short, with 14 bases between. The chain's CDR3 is CASSSLDGANSPLHF. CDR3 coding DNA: TGCGCCAGCAGCTCCCTCGACGGTGCCAATTCACCCCTCCACTTT.

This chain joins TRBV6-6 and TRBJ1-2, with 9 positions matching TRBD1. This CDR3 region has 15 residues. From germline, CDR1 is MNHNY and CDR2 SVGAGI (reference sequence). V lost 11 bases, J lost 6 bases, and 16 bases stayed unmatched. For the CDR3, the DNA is TGTGCCGGGGGCCCGGGGACAGGGTTGATGCATGGCTACACCTTC. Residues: CAGGPGTGLMHGYTF.

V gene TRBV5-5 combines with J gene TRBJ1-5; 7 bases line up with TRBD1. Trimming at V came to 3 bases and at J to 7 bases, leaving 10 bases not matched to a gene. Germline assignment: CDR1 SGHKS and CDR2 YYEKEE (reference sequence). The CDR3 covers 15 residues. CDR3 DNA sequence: TGTGCCAGCAGCTCCGGGACAGTTGTATCGCAGCCCCAGCATTTT. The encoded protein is CASSSGTVVSQPQHF.